The present TCR beta chain was sequenced within a study of control samples from healthy donors and cancer patients. This CDR3 contains 15 residues. The germline gives CDR1 GTSNPN, CDR2 SVGIG (reference sequence). Trimming shortened V by 4 bases and J by 1 base, and 14 bases separated the two germline ends. TCRdb's copy holds only in-frame clones and misses some; the assay was immunoSEQ multiplex PCR. The top ten hold 12% to 15% of the sample, which has about 130,000 clones, roughly 94% seen once. The chain employs TRBV30 and TRBJ1-5; D is possibly TRBD1 (5 bases). The sequenced sample consisted of PBMCs. This clonotype originated in a man aged 55 to 70 with colorectal cancer. CDR3 bases: TGTGCCTGGACCGCCCCGGGACGGAGCAATCAGCCCCAGCATTTT. It specifies CAWTAPGRSNQPQHF.